These T cell receptor beta chains were read from a single sample in a study of T cell responses to AZD1222 COVID-19 vaccine. Clones were read by immunoSEQ multiplex PCR, and TCRdb kept only the in-frame ones, dropping some. The repertoire holds 95,000 to 110,000 clones, roughly 90% seen once, with 6% to 7% in the top ten. The starting material was peripheral blood, obtained on day 0 of AZD1222 vaccination. These receptors all stem from an adult in good health. The CDR3 runs from the conserved cysteine through the conserved F or W.

v_gene	j_gene	CDR3aa
TRBV4-3	TRBJ2-5	CASSQDQTESGTQYF
TRBV19	TRBJ2-1	CASSPTSGREEQFF
TRBV9	TRBJ1-2	CASSVGGNGYTF
TRBV5-1	TRBJ2-1	CASSLKYAGRGGDNEQFF
TRBV11-2	TRBJ2-5	CASSLDRGGVGQETQYF
TRBV7-8	TRBJ2-7	CASSLGQPPGEQYF
TRBV14	TRBJ1-2	CASSQDSQRYNGYTF
TRBV28	TRBJ1-6	CASSFGTGFGSYNSPLHF
TRBV7-9	TRBJ1-5	CASSTGTVGNQPQHF
TRBV7-6	TRBJ2-5	CASIGQETQYF
TRBV10-3	TRBJ1-5	CAISRSDSNQPQHF
TRBV13	TRBJ1-1	CASSLGRPGTEAFF
TRBV6-2/TRBV6-3	TRBJ1-2	CASSYSEGAYYGYTF
TRBV6-5	TRBJ2-7	CASCSAWAGEQYF
TRBV5-1	TRBJ2-7	CASRTSASGISYEQYF
TRBV28	TRBJ2-6	CASSLMGAGANVLTF
TRBV7-9	TRBJ2-1	CASSPPGTGGNEQFF
TRBV18	TRBJ2-7	CASSYVEGYLSYEQYF
TRBV12-3/TRBV12-4	TRBJ1-6	CASSLEGRLPLHF
TRBV11-2	TRBJ1-1	CASSVDRNTEAFF
TRBV19	TRBJ1-5	CASSMGGQPHQPQHF
TRBV15	TRBJ2-7	CATSRKTREYSYEQYF
TRBV7-9	TRBJ2-2	CASSPGLAGTGELFF
TRBV13	TRBJ2-2	CASSLVVSGNTGELFF
TRBV6-2/TRBV6-3	TRBJ2-3	CASSWTRGGTQYF
TRBV6-5	TRBJ2-7	CASSTIWQGAYEQYF
TRBV7-7	TRBJ2-1	CASSSIQGRVNEQFF
TRBV6-6	TRBJ1-4	CASRPGTGMNEKLFF
TRBV2	TRBJ1-2	CASSLTGGNVRGYTF
TRBV6-5	TRBJ2-2	CASSNGRRNTGELFF
TRBV15	TRBJ2-5	CATSRPSEANRETQYF
TRBV19	TRBJ1-4	CASSMQGLNEKLFF
TRBV15	TRBJ2-2	CATSRARSPTGELFF
TRBV5-4	TRBJ2-7	CASSSQTGVTYEQYF
TRBV5-6	TRBJ1-5	CASSRRGQNNQPQHF
TRBV10-3	TRBJ2-7	CATNRGPELLGYF
TRBV6-2/TRBV6-3	TRBJ2-7	CASSYVTRTTYEQYF
TRBV4-3	TRBJ1-6	CASSQTPRGRHSPLHF
TRBV5-1	TRBJ2-7	CASSRGQITNNEQYF
TRBV30	TRBJ2-1	CAWRAPGTRNEQFF
TRBV2	TRBJ1-5	CASTVQQIGNQPQHF
TRBV15	TRBJ2-7	CATSRGGNEQYF
TRBV2	TRBJ1-2	CASTRQGALDGYTF
TRBV29-1	TRBJ2-7	CSVDGGTGTRRYEQYF
TRBV3-1/TRBV3-2	TRBJ1-1	CASSQSDRDTEAFF
TRBV9	TRBJ2-3	CASSSGLAGGADTQYF
TRBV7-2	TRBJ1-1	CASSPRTGGVAFF
TRBV27	TRBJ2-7	CASSKEDRTYEQYF
TRBV3-1/TRBV3-2	TRBJ1-6	CASSQVGDNNSPLHF
TRBV29-1	TRBJ2-1	CSVETESTGNEQFF
TRBV18	TRBJ1-6	CASSLWTGNSPLHF
TRBV7-9	TRBJ2-2	CASSLAPRQGSTGELFF
TRBV27	TRBJ2-1	CASRAGTTRPNEQFF